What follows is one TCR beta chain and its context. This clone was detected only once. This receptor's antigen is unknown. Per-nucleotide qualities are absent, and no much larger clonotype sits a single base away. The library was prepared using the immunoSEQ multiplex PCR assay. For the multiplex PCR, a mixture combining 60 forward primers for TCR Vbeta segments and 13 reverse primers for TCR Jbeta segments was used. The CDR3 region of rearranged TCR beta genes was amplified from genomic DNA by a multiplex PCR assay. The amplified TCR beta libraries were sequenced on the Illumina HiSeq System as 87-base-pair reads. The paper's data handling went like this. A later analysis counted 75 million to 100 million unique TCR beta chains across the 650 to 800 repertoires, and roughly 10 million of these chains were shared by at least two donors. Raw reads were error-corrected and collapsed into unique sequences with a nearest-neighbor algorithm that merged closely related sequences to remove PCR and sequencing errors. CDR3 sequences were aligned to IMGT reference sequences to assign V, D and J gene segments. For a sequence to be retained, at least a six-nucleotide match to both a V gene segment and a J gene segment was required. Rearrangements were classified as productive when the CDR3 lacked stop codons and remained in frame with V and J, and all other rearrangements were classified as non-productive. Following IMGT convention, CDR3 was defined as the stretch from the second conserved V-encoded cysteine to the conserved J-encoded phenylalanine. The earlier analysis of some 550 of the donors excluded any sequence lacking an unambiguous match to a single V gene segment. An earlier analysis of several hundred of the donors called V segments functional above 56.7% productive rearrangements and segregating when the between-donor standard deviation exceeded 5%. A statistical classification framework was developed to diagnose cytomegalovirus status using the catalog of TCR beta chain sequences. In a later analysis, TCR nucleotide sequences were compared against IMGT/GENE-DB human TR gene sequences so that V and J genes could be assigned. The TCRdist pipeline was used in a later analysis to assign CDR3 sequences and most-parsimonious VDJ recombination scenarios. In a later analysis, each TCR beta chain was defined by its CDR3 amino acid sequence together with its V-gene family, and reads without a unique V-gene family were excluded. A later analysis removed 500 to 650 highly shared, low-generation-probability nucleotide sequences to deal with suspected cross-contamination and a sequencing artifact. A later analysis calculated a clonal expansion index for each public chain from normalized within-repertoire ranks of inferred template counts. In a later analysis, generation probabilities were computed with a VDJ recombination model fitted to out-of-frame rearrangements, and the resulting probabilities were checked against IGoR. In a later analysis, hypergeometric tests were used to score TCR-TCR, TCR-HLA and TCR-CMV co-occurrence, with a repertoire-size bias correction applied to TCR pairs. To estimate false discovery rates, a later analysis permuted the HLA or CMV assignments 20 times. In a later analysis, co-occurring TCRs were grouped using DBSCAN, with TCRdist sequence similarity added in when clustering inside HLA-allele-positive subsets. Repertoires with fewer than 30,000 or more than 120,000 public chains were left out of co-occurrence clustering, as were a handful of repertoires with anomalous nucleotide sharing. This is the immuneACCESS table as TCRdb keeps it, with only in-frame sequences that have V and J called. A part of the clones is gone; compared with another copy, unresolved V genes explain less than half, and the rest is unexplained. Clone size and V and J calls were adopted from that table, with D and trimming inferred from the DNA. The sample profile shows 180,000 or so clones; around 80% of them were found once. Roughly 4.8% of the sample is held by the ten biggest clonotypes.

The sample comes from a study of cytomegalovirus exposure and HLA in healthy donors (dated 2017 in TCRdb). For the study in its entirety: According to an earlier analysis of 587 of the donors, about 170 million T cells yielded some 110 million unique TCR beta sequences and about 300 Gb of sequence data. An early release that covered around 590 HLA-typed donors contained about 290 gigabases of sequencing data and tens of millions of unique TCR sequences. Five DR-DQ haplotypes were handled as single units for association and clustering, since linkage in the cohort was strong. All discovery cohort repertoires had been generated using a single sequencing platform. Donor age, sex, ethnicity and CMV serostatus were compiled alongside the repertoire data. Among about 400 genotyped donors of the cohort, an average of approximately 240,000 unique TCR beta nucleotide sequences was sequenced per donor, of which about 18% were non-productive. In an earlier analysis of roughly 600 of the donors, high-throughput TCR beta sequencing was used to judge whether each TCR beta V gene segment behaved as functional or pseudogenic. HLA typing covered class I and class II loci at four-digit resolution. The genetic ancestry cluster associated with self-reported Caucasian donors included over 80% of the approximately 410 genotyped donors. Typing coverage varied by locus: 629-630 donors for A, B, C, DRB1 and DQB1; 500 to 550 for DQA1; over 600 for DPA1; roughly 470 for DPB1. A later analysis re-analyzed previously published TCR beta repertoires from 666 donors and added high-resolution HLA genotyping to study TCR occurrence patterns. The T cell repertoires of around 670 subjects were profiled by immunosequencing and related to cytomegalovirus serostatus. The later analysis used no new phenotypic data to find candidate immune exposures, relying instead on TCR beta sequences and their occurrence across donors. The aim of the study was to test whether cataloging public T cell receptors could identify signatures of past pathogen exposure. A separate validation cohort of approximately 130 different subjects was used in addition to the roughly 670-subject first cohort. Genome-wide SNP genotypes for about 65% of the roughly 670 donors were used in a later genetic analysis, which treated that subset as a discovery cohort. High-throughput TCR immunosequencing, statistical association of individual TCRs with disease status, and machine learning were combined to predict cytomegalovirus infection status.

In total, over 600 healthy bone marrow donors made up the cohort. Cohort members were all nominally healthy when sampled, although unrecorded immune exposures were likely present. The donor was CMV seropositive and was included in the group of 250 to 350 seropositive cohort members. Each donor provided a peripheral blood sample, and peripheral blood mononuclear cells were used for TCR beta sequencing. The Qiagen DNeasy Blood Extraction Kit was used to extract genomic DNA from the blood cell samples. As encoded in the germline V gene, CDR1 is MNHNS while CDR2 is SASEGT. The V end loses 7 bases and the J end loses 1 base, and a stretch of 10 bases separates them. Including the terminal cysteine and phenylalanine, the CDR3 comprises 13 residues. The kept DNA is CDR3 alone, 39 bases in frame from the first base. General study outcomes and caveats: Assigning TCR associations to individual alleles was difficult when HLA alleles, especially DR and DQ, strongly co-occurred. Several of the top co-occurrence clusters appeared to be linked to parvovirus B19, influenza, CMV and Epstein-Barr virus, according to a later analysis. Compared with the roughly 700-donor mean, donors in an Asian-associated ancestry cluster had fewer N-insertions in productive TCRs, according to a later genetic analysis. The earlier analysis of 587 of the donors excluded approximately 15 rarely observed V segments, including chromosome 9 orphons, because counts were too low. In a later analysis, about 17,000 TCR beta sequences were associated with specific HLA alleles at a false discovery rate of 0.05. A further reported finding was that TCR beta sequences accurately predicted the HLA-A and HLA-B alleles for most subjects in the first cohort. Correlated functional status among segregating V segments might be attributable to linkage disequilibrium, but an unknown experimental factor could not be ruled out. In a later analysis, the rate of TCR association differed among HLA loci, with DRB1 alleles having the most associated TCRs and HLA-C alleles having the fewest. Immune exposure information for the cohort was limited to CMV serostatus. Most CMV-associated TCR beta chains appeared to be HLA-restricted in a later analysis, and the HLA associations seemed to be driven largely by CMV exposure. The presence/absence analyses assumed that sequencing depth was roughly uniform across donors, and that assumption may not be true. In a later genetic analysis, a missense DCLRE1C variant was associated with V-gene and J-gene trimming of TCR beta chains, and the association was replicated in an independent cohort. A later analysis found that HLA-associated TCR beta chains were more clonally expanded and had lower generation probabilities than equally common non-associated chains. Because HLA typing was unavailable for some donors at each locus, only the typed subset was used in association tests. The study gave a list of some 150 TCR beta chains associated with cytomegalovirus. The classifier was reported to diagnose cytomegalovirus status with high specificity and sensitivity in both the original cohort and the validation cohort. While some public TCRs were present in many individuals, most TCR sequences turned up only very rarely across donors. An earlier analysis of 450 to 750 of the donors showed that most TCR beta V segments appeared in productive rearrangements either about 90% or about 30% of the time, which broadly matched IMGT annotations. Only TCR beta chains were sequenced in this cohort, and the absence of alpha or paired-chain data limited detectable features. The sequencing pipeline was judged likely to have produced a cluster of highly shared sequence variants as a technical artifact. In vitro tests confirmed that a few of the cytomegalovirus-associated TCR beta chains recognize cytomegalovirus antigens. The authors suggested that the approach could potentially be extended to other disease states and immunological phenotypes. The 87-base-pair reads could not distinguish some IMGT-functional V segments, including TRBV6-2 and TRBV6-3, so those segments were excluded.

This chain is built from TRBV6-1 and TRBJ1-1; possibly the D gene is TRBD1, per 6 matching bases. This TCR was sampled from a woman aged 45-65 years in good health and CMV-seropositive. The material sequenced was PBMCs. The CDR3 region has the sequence CASNLQGNTEAFF. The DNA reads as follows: TGTGCCAGCAATCTACAGGGGAACACTGAAGCTTTCTTT.